Shown below are 23 T cell receptor beta chains from a single sample sequenced in a study of shared T cell receptors in the human thymus. Assay: immunoSEQ multiplex PCR; the TCRdb copy retains only in-frame clones and omits some. Among about 400,000 clones listed, around 95% were seen once. The sequenced sample consisted of thymocytes. The receptors were sampled from a human donor.

This clone is a singleton in its sample. V is TRBV4-2 and J is TRBJ2-1; 11 positions match TRBD1. V lost 4 bases to trimming and J lost 7 bases; unmatched junction nucleotides: 3. Germline values: CDR1 LGHNA, CDR2 YNFKEQ. The CDR3 loop spans 14 amino acids. The chain's CDR3 is CASSRRDRGNEQFF. CDR3 DNA sequence: TGTGCCAGCAGCCGACGGGACAGGGGGAATGAGCAGTTCTTC.

The V call is TRBV5-4, the J call TRBJ2-1; 15 bases line up with TRBD2. CDR3 length: 17 residues. Germline V CDR1 and CDR2: SGHNT, YYREEE (reference sequence). Trimming at V came to 4 bases and at J to 5 bases, leaving 7 bases not matched to a gene. The DNA for the CDR3 is TGTGCCAGCAGCCGGACTAGCGGGAGGGATCCCCACAATGAGCAGTTCTTC. It codes for CASSRTSGRDPHNEQFF.

The rearrangement joins TRBV27 to TRBJ2-3; a possible D gene is TRBD1 (6 bases). The CDR3 loop spans 12 amino acids. The V end was cut by 11 bases, the J end by 3 bases, with 12 bases between. From germline, CDR1 is MNHEY and CDR2 SMNVEV (reference sequence). Written as DNA, the CDR3 is TGTGCCTCCCGAACAGGGACAGATACGCAGTATTTT. Protein: CASRTGTDTQYF.

The chain is built from TRBV13 and TRBJ2-3, with 8 nucleotides matching TRBD2. Germline-derived CDR1 and CDR2 are PRHDT and FYEKMQ (reference sequence). With V trimmed by 8 bases and J by 14 bases, 0 bases remained unmatched. This CDR3 is built from 8 residues. The CDR3 sequence: CASRGGYF. The DNA of the CDR3 is TGTGCCAGCCGGGGGGGGTATTTT. Full variable domain (remainder filled in from reference TRBV13 and TRBJ2-3): AAGVIQSPRHLIKEKRETATLKCYPIPRHDTVYWYQQGPGQDPQFLISFYEKMQSDKGSIPDRFSAQQFSDYHSELNMSSLELGDSALYFCASRGGYFGPGTRLTVL.

This clone was counted a single time. J is TRBJ2-4 and V is TRBV7-2; D is undetermined. Trimming shortened V by 3 bases and J by 5 bases, and 17 bases separated the two germline ends. The CDR3 runs 16 residues. CDR1 SGHTA and CDR2 FQGNSA come from the germline V gene. CDR3 bases: TGTGCCAGCAGCTTGTCCCCGGACGCCGTCGAAAACATTCAGTACTTC. Amino acids: CASSLSPDAVENIQYF.

J is TRBJ2-7 and V is TRBV5-8; D may be TRBD1 (6 bases). The V and J ends lost 6 bases and 0 bases respectively, with 10 bases between them. The CDR3 spans 13 residues. Germline V gene lookup returns CDR1 SGHTS and CDR2 YDEGEE. In nucleotides, the CDR3 is TGTGCCAGCAAACAGGGTCCCTCCTACGAGCAGTACTTC. As protein: CASKQGPSYEQYF.

A single count supports this clone. This sequence joins TRBV30 and TRBJ1-3, with a possible D match to TRBD1 (6 bases). Germline V gene lookup returns CDR1 GTSNPN and CDR2 SVGIG (reference sequence). The CDR3 is 14 amino acids. V lost 1 base and J 0 bases, leaving 7 bases between the germline ends. This CDR3 is CAWSADSSGNTIYF. CDR3 in DNA: TGTGCCTGGAGTGCGGACAGCTCTGGAAACACCATATATTTT.

The rearrangement links TRBV7-3 to TRBJ2-5; D unclear. CDR1 SGHTA and CDR2 FQGTGA come from the germline V gene. This CDR3 has 15 residues. V gave up 4 bases and J gave up 1 base, with 13 bases separating them. The CDR3 region is CASSYFGMPQETQYF. For the CDR3, the DNA is TGTGCCAGCAGCTATTTTGGGATGCCCCAAGAGACCCAGTACTTC.

The chain has TRBV28 and TRBJ2-2; 9 bases fit TRBD2. Germline V gives CDR1 MDHEN, CDR2 SYDVKM. The trim removed 3 bases at V and 2 bases at J, leaving 16 bases unmatched. The CDR3 spans 20 residues. The CDR3 nucleotides read TGTGCCAGCAGTTTGGTCTCAGGGGCTAGCGGGAAAGGTAACACCGGGGAGCTGTTTTTT. Translated, it gives CASSLVSGASGKGNTGELFF.

V and J are TRBV5-6 and TRBJ1-1; unclear D gene. The V and J ends lost 0 bases and 1 base respectively, with 10 bases between them. The CDR3 consists of 15 residues. CDR1 is SGHDT, CDR2 YYEEEE, per germline. The CDR3: CASSLDLQWNTEAFF. For the CDR3, the DNA is TGTGCCAGCAGCTTGGATTTACAATGGAACACTGAAGCTTTCTTT.

A note on this clone: Other DNA sequences in this sample translate to the same CDR3. The gene calls are TRBV27 and TRBJ2-7; no clear D. Germline-derived CDR1 and CDR2 are MNHEY and SMNVEV (reference sequence). The length of the CDR3 is 11 residues. Between the trimmed V and J ends, which lost 2 bases and 6 bases, there was a span of 5 bases. The CDR3 protein is CASSLAGEQYF. The CDR3 nucleotides read TGTGCCAGCAGTTTAGCCGGCGAGCAGTACTTC.

This sequence joins TRBV18 and TRBJ2-7; D remains unclear. The CDR3 extends over 12 amino acids. With 3 bases removed from V and 6 bases from J, the gap between germline ends came to 9 bases. The germline V gene has CDR1 KGHSH and CDR2 LQKENI. Here the CDR3 reads CASSPHRGEQYF. CDR3 DNA sequence: TGTGCCAGCTCACCCCACAGAGGCGAGCAGTACTTC. The full variable domain, in which reference TRBV18 and TRBJ2-7 provide the parts outside the CDR3, is NAGVMQNPRHLVRRRGQEARLRCSPMKGHSHVYWYRQLPEEGLKFMVYLQKENIIDESGMPKERFSAEFPKEGPSILRIQQVVRGDSAAYFCASSPHRGEQYFGPGTRLTVT.

The J gene is TRBJ2-5, the V gene TRBV4-3, with D possibly TRBD2 on 5 matching bases. The DNA end favors TRBJ2-7, so the J call may be wrong. CDR1 is LGHNA and CDR2 is YSLEER in the germline V gene. CDR3 length: 18 amino acids. CDR3 residues: CASSQGKGAAGPPYEQYF. The CDR3 DNA reads TGCGCCAGCAGCCAAGGGAAGGGAGCGGCGGGCCCACCCTACGAGCAGTACTTC.

This chain connects TRBV14 to TRBJ2-1, with a tentative D call TRBD1 (5 bases). CDR1 is SGHDN, CDR2 FVKESK, per germline. The CDR3 has 18 residues. V lost 1 base, J lost 0 bases, and 16 bases lay in between. CDR3: CASSQVVFDSSSYNEQFF. The DNA of the CDR3 is TGTGCCAGCAGCCAAGTTGTTTTCGACAGCAGCTCCTACAATGAGCAGTTCTTC.

The chain links TRBV5-4 to TRBJ2-1; TRBD2 matches 9 bases. J gave up 7 bases and V 1 base, and 12 bases lay outside the gene matches. CDR1 and CDR2 (germline): SGHNT, YYREEE (reference sequence). This CDR3 comprises 17 residues. CDR3 in DNA: TGTGCCAGCAGCTTGCCGATATTAGCGGGAGTGAAAAATGAGCAGTTCTTC. Translating gives CASSLPILAGVKNEQFF.

As concerns this clone: This same CDR3 is encoded by further DNA sequences in the sample. The V gene is TRBV20-1, the J gene TRBJ2-7; D gene uncertain. Trimming pared 2 bases from V and 0 bases from J, leaving 2 bases between. This CDR3 is built from 11 residues. Germline CDR1 reads DFQATT; CDR2 reads SNEGSKA (reference sequence). This CDR3 reads CSARRSYEQYF. The CDR3 coding sequence is TGCAGTGCTAGACGCTCCTACGAGCAGTACTTC.

This chain joins TRBV2 and TRBJ2-2, with 7 positions matching TRBD2. V trimming: 3 bases; J trimming: 3 bases; junction bases outside the gene matches: 1. The CDR3 loop spans 14 amino acids. Germline loops: CDR1 SNHLY, CDR2 FYNNEI. CDR3 DNA sequence: TGTGCCAGCAGTGACAGCGGGGACACCGGGGAGCTGTTTTTT. Translating gives CASSDSGDTGELFF.

The gene calls are TRBV30 and TRBJ2-3; no clear D gene. V was trimmed by 3 bases and J by 4 bases, leaving 5 bases between them. The germline gives CDR1 GTSNPN, CDR2 SVGIG (reference sequence). The CDR3 consists of 11 residues. The CDR3 DNA follows: TGTGCCTGGAGCTCTCCAGATACGCAGTATTTT. It codes for CAWSSPDTQYF.

This chain links TRBV9 with TRBJ2-7, with D perhaps TRBD1 or TRBD2 (7 bases each). Germline V gene lookup returns CDR1 SGDLS and CDR2 YYNGEE. V lost 4 bases and J 2 bases, leaving 16 bases between the germline ends. The CDR3 has 15 amino acids. This CDR3 is CASSTTGEGTYEQYF. Here the CDR3 DNA reads TGTGCCAGCAGCACTACAGGGGAGGGAACCTACGAGCAGTACTTC. Variable domain in full (rest from reference TRBV9 and TRBJ2-7): DSGVTQTPKHLITATGQRVTLRCSPRSGDLSVYWYQQSLDQGLQFLIQYYNGEERAKGNILERFSAQQFPDLHSELNLSSLELGDSALYFCASSTTGEGTYEQYFGPGTRLTVT.

The rearrangement joins TRBV4-2 to TRBJ2-1, with 7 bases fitting TRBD2. The V segment lost 0 bases and the J segment 12 bases; nucleotides outside the gene matches: 11. CDR3 size: 15 residues. CDR1 and CDR2 from the germline V gene are LGHNA and YNFKEQ. The chain's CDR3 is CASSQDIFAGEGQFF. The CDR3 DNA sequence: TGTGCCAGCAGCCAAGATATATTCGCGGGAGAGGGGCAGTTCTTC.

The DNA for the CDR3 is TGTGCCAGCAAGGGGACAGGGAGCAATCAGCCCCAGCATTTT. Translating it yields CASKGTGSNQPQHF. J is TRBJ1-5 and V is TRBV25-1; TRBD1 agrees at 9 bases. Germline CDR1 and CDR2: MGHDK and SYGVNS. This CDR3 spans 14 amino acids. V shed 7 bases and J 1 base; nucleotides not matched to a gene: 2.

The CDR3 DNA is TGTGCCAGCAGCCTATCTGCTGACTACGCCCCGAGCAATGAGCAGTTCTTC. Its protein product is CASSLSADYAPSNEQFF. V usage is TRBV7-3 and J usage is TRBJ2-1; weak D call: TRBD2 (5 bases). This CDR3 has 17 residues. In germline, CDR1 is SGHTA, CDR2 FQGTGA. With 5 bases removed from V and 6 bases from J, the gap between germline ends came to 23 bases.

The V gene is TRBV11-3, the J gene TRBJ2-7; no firm D call. Germline V gives CDR1 SGHNT, CDR2 YENEEA. The V gene lost 0 bases and the J gene lost 1 base, with 7 bases spanning the gap. This CDR3 region has 14 residues. The CDR3 loop reads CASSLEAGSYEQYF. CDR3 bases: TGTGCCAGCAGCTTAGAGGCAGGTTCCTACGAGCAGTACTTC.